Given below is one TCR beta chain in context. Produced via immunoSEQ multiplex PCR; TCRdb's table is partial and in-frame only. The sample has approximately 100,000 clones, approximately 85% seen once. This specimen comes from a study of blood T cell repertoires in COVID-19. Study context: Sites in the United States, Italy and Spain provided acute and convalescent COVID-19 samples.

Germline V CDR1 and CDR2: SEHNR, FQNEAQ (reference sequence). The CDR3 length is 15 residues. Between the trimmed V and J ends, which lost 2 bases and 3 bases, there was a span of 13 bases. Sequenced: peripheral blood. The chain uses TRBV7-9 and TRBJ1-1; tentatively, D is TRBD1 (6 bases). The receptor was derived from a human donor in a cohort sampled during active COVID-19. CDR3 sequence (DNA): TGTGCCAGCAGCTTACACAGGGCTGCGGACACTGAAGCTTTCTTT. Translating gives CASSLHRAADTEAFF.